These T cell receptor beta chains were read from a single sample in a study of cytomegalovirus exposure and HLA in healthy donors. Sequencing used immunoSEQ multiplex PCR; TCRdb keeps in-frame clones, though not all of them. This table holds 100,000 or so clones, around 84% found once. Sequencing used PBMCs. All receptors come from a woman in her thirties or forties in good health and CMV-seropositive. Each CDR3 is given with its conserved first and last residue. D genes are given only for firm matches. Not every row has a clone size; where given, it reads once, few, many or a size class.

CDR3aa: CASSRGSGDDEQYF
CDR3nt: TGTGCCAGCAGCCGAGGGTCAGGGGACGACGAGCAGTACTTC
d_gene: -
len: 14
v_gene: TRBV11-2
j_gene: TRBJ2-7
abundance: once

CDR3aa: CASSNGGSWTDTQYF
CDR3nt: TGTGCCAGCTCAAACGGGGGGAGTTGGACAGATACGCAGTATTTT
d_gene: TRBD2
len: 15
v_gene: TRBV18
j_gene: TRBJ2-3
abundance: -

CDR3aa: CASSFIETGGNTIYF
CDR3nt: TGTGCCAGCAGTTTTATAGAGACAGGGGGAAACACCATATATTTT
d_gene: TRBD1
len: 15
v_gene: TRBV28
j_gene: TRBJ1-3
abundance: once

CDR3aa: CASSSQSGPYQETQYF
CDR3nt: TGTGCCAGCAGCTCCCAGAGTGGGCCGTACCAAGAGACCCAGTACTTC
d_gene: -
len: 16
v_gene: TRBV7-9
j_gene: TRBJ2-5
abundance: -

CDR3aa: CASSQDSHEQYF
CDR3nt: TGTGCCAGCAGTCAGGACAGCCACGAGCAGTACTTC
d_gene: -
len: 12
v_gene: TRBV6-6
j_gene: TRBJ2-7
abundance: few

CDR3aa: CASSSGTAIGYEQFF
CDR3nt: TGTGCCAGCAGTTCCGGGACAGCAATCGGCTATGAGCAGTTCTTC
d_gene: TRBD1
len: 15
v_gene: TRBV27
j_gene: TRBJ2-1
abundance: -

CDR3aa: CASSLGGVMNTEAFF
CDR3nt: TGCGCCAGCAGCTTGGGGGGCGTGATGAACACTGAAGCTTTCTTT
d_gene: -
len: 15
v_gene: TRBV5-1
j_gene: TRBJ1-1
abundance: -

CDR3aa: CASSQGQGGQYEQYF
CDR3nt: TGTGCCAGCAGTCAAGGACAGGGGGGCCAATACGAGCAGTACTTC
d_gene: TRBD1
len: 15
v_gene: TRBV7-9
j_gene: TRBJ2-7
abundance: -

CDR3aa: CASSLGRQGARVTGELFF
CDR3nt: TGTGCCAGCAGCTTAGGCCGTCAGGGGGCGCGGGTCACCGGGGAGCTGTTTTTT
d_gene: TRBD1
len: 18
v_gene: TRBV7-9
j_gene: TRBJ2-2
abundance: -

CDR3aa: CASSFAGTYEQYF
CDR3nt: TGTGCCAGCAGCTTCGCGGGTACCTACGAGCAGTACTTC
d_gene: -
len: 13
v_gene: TRBV7-8
j_gene: TRBJ2-7
abundance: -

CDR3aa: CASGDGGALGTGELFF
CDR3nt: TGTGCCAGCGGTGACGGGGGGGCCTTAGGCACCGGGGAGCTGTTTTTT
d_gene: TRBD2
len: 16
v_gene: TRBV11-2
j_gene: TRBJ2-2
abundance: -

CDR3aa: CASSQRLAGNYNEQFF
CDR3nt: TGCGCCAGCAGCCAACGACTAGCGGGGAACTACAATGAGCAGTTCTTC
d_gene: TRBD2
len: 16
v_gene: TRBV4-3
j_gene: TRBJ2-1
abundance: -

CDR3aa: CACPQGINQPQHF
CDR3nt: TGTGCCTGTCCCCAGGGAATCAACCAGCCCCAGCATTTT
d_gene: -
len: 13
v_gene: TRBV30
j_gene: TRBJ1-5
abundance: -

CDR3aa: CASALGGQGSYEQYF
CDR3nt: TGTGCCAGCGCACTCGGGGGACAGGGCTCCTACGAGCAGTACTTC
d_gene: TRBD1
len: 15
v_gene: TRBV9
j_gene: TRBJ2-7
abundance: -

CDR3aa: CASSYAGGRSNQPQHF
CDR3nt: TGTGCCAGCAGTTACGCAGGGGGCCGCAGCAATCAGCCCCAGCATTTT
d_gene: TRBD1
len: 16
v_gene: TRBV6-6
j_gene: TRBJ1-5
abundance: -

CDR3aa: CASSGGDTRGF
CDR3nt: TGTGCCAGCAGTGGCGGCGATACTCGAGGTTTT
d_gene: -
len: 11
v_gene: TRBV28
j_gene: TRBJ1-1
abundance: few

CDR3aa: CASSPRAGSGYNEQFF
CDR3nt: TGTGCCAGCAGTCCACGAGCGGGAAGCGGATACAATGAGCAGTTCTTC
d_gene: TRBD2
len: 16
v_gene: TRBV27
j_gene: TRBJ2-1
abundance: -

CDR3aa: CASSSTSGRAKNEQFF
CDR3nt: TGTGCCAGCAGCTCCACTAGCGGGAGGGCTAAGAATGAGCAGTTCTTC
d_gene: TRBD2
len: 16
v_gene: TRBV5-4
j_gene: TRBJ2-1
abundance: -

CDR3aa: CASSLGPGLAGAYNEQFF
CDR3nt: TGTGCCAGCAGTTTAGGCCCAGGTCTAGCGGGAGCATACAATGAGCAGTTCTTC
d_gene: TRBD2
len: 18
v_gene: TRBV28
j_gene: TRBJ2-1
abundance: few

CDR3aa: CASSRGTSGTLF
CDR3nt: TGTGCCAGCAGCCGGGGGACTAGCGGGACCCTCTTC
d_gene: TRBD2
len: 12
v_gene: TRBV5-4
j_gene: TRBJ2-1
abundance: -

CDR3aa: CASRDRGISGKDTGELFF
CDR3nt: TGTGCCAGCAGGGACAGGGGGATTAGCGGGAAGGACACCGGGGAGCTGTTTTTT
d_gene: TRBD1
len: 18
v_gene: TRBV11-2
j_gene: TRBJ2-2
abundance: -

CDR3aa: CASSPITGGQGGTEAFF
CDR3nt: TGTGCCAGCAGCCCTATTACGGGAGGACAGGGAGGTACTGAAGCTTTCTTT
d_gene: TRBD1
len: 17
v_gene: TRBV13
j_gene: TRBJ1-1
abundance: -

CDR3aa: CASSRGGETPRRNNEQFF
CDR3nt: TGTGCCAGCAGCCGCGGCGGGGAAACCCCTCGCCGGAACAATGAGCAGTTCTTC
d_gene: -
len: 18
v_gene: TRBV7-9
j_gene: TRBJ2-1
abundance: -

CDR3aa: CASSFTGTGGYRYEQYF
CDR3nt: TGCGCCAGCAGCTTTACCGGGACAGGGGGATATCGCTACGAGCAGTACTTC
d_gene: TRBD1
len: 17
v_gene: TRBV5-1
j_gene: TRBJ2-7
abundance: -

CDR3aa: CAISEGTGAFNYGYTF
CDR3nt: TGTGCCATCAGTGAAGGGACAGGCGCATTTAACTATGGCTACACCTTC
d_gene: TRBD1
len: 16
v_gene: TRBV10-3
j_gene: TRBJ1-2
abundance: -

CDR3aa: CASTTGITDTQYF
CDR3nt: TGTGCCAGTACGACGGGGATCACAGATACGCAGTATTTT
d_gene: -
len: 13
v_gene: TRBV7-6
j_gene: TRBJ2-3
abundance: few

CDR3aa: CASSPFGPQGFSNQPQHF
CDR3nt: TGTGCCAGCAGCCCCTTCGGGCCACAGGGCTTTAGCAATCAGCCCCAGCATTTT
d_gene: -
len: 18
v_gene: TRBV27
j_gene: TRBJ1-5
abundance: once

CDR3aa: CAISEQGRGGNTIYF
CDR3nt: TGTGCCATCAGCGAACAGGGTAGGGGTGGAAACACCATATATTTT
d_gene: -
len: 15
v_gene: TRBV10-3
j_gene: TRBJ1-3
abundance: -

CDR3aa: CASSWEGRSYEQYF
CDR3nt: TGTGCCAGCAGCTGGGAGGGCAGATCCTACGAGCAGTACTTC
d_gene: TRBD2
len: 14
v_gene: TRBV13
j_gene: TRBJ2-7
abundance: once

CDR3aa: CASSIRYGDTQYF
CDR3nt: TGTGCCAGCAGCATCCGCTACGGAGATACGCAGTATTTT
d_gene: -
len: 13
v_gene: TRBV9
j_gene: TRBJ2-3
abundance: -

CDR3aa: CATSDPGLAGDPGWNEQFF
CDR3nt: TGTGCCACCAGCGACCCGGGACTAGCGGGAGACCCTGGATGGAATGAGCAGTTCTTC
d_gene: TRBD2
len: 19
v_gene: TRBV15
j_gene: TRBJ2-1
abundance: -

CDR3aa: CASSREPGLRGNTIYF
CDR3nt: TGTGCCAGCAGCAGAGAGCCGGGACTACGGGGCAACACCATATATTTT
d_gene: -
len: 16
v_gene: TRBV7-8
j_gene: TRBJ1-3
abundance: -

CDR3aa: CASSLGRGYTF
CDR3nt: TGTGCCAGCAGTTTAGGGAGGGGCTACACCTTC
d_gene: -
len: 11
v_gene: TRBV28
j_gene: TRBJ1-2
abundance: once

CDR3aa: CASGSGLAGADTQYF
CDR3nt: TGTGCTAGTGGTTCCGGACTAGCGGGAGCAGATACGCAGTATTTT
d_gene: TRBD2
len: 15
v_gene: TRBV12-5
j_gene: TRBJ2-3
abundance: -

CDR3aa: CASKVDRVGGELFF
CDR3nt: TGTGCCAGCAAAGTGGACAGGGTGGGTGGGGAGCTGTTTTTT
d_gene: TRBD1
len: 14
v_gene: TRBV28
j_gene: TRBJ2-2
abundance: -

CDR3aa: CASSQTAISGNTIYF
CDR3nt: TGTGCCAGCAGTCAGACAGCCATCTCTGGAAACACCATATATTTT
d_gene: -
len: 15
v_gene: TRBV6-6
j_gene: TRBJ1-3
abundance: -

CDR3aa: CASSLGAVSGETQYF
CDR3nt: TGTGCCAGCAGCTTAGGGGCAGTATCTGGGGAGACCCAGTACTTC
d_gene: -
len: 15
v_gene: TRBV7-3
j_gene: TRBJ2-5
abundance: -

CDR3aa: CASRSTGSTDTQYF
CDR3nt: TGTGCCAGCCGTTCGACCGGGAGCACAGATACGCAGTATTTT
d_gene: -
len: 14
v_gene: TRBV4-2
j_gene: TRBJ2-3
abundance: -

CDR3aa: CASSPGQTGELFF
CDR3nt: TGTGCCAGCAGCCCCGGACAGACCGGGGAGCTGTTTTTT
d_gene: -
len: 13
v_gene: TRBV7-3
j_gene: TRBJ2-2
abundance: -

CDR3aa: CATSRAGTGVKLFF
CDR3nt: TGTGCCACCAGCAGGGCCGGGACAGGGGTAAAACTGTTTTTT
d_gene: TRBD1
len: 14
v_gene: TRBV15
j_gene: TRBJ1-4
abundance: -

CDR3aa: CASKRIAGISYEQYF
CDR3nt: TGTGCCAGTAAGAGGATAGCGGGAATCTCCTACGAGCAGTACTTC
d_gene: TRBD2
len: 15
v_gene: TRBV19
j_gene: TRBJ2-7
abundance: -

CDR3aa: CASSLTPQAPVTEAFF
CDR3nt: TGTGCCAGCAGCTTAACCCCCCAGGCCCCAGTGACTGAAGCTTTCTTT
d_gene: -
len: 16
v_gene: TRBV7-3
j_gene: TRBJ1-1
abundance: -